This T cell receptor (beta chain) was observed in a study of vaccination and CD4 T cells after COVID-19. Across the whole study: Two of the convalescents were Hispanic, and convalescents were six males and four females. The cells in question were stimulated using overlapping spike peptides derived from SARS-CoV-2, HCoV-NL63, HCoV-OC43 and HCoV-229E.

With the Oncomine TCR Beta short-read assay, DNA from cultured CD4+ T cells was sequenced. The authors extracted genomic DNA from cultured CD4+ T cells. TCRdb passed the PCR reads through MiXCR, listing each CDR3 protein once. This sample has some 3,300 distinct CDR3 sequences, with 15% to 20% found just once. Comments on this clonotype: What it binds is unknown.

Deletions cut 6 bases from V and 0 bases from J, with 10 bases between. The CDR3 has 14 amino acids. Treatment of the sample: roughly 10-day PBMC culture with coronavirus spike peptide pools or control peptides (ViraFEST assay). ViraFEST relied on peptide pools to expand antigen-specific T cells; the TCRs were sequenced afterward. This TCR came from a human donor who had recovered from COVID-19. The sequenced sample consisted of CD4+ T cells from blood, cultured in vitro. The chain employs TRBV12-3 or TRBV12-4 and TRBJ2-3; D might be TRBD1 or TRBD2, each matching 5 bases. For the CDR3, the DNA is TGTGCCAGCAGCCGGGACGGCAGCACAGATACGCAGTATTTT. Translation: CASSRDGSTDTQYF.